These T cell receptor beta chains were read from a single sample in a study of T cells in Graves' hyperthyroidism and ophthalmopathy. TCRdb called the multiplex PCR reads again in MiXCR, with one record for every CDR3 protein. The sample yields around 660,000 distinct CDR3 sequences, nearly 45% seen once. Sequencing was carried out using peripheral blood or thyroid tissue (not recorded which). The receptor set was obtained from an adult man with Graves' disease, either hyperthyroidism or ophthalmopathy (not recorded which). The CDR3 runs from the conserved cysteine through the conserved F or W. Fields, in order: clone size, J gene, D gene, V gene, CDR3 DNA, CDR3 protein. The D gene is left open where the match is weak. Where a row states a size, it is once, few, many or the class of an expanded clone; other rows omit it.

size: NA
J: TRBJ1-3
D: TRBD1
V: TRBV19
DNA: TGTGCCAGTAGTTCCTACCCGGGACAGGGGGCTAAGTCTGGAAACACCATATATTTT
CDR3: CASSSYPGQGAKSGNTIYF

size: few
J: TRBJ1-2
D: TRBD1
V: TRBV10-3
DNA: TGTGCCATCAGTGACGGGTTTCATTCCCCTGGATTAACAGGGGGGTATGGCTACACCTTC
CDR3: CAISDGFHSPGLTGGYGYTF

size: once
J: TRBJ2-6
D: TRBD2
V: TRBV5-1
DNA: TGCGCCAGCAGCTTGGACCGGGGGGGCGTCGGGGCCAACGTCCTGACTTTC
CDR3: CASSLDRGGVGANVLTF

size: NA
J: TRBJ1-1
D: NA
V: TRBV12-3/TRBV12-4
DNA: TGTGCCAGCAGTCCGGTCGGGGGGCAAGGGACTGAAGCTTTCTTT
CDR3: CASSPVGGQGTEAFF

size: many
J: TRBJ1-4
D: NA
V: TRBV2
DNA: TGTGCCAGCAGTGATGGGACGGCTAATGAAAAACTGTTTTTT
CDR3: CASSDGTANEKLFF

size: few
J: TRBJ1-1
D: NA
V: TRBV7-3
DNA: TGTGCCAGCAGCTTCAGGCCCGACACTGAAGCTTTCTTT
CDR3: CASSFRPDTEAFF

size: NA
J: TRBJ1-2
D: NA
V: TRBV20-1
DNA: TGCAGTGCTCCAGAGGAGGGGACTTCCTATGGCTACACCTTC
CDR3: CSAPEEGTSYGYTF

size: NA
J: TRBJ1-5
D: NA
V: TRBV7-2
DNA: TGTGCCAGCAGCTTGGGGGGTGCGCCCAATCAGCCCCAGCATTTT
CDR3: CASSLGGAPNQPQHF

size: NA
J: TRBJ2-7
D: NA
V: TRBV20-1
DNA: TGCAGTGCTAGTTTCGGGGGGCAGGGCCTCGAGCAGTACTTC
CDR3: CSASFGGQGLEQYF

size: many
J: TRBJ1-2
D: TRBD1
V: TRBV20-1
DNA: TGCAGTGCTAGAGAGACAGGGCTAGGCTACACCTTC
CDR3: CSARETGLGYTF

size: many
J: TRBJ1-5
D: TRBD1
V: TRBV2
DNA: TGTGCCAGCAGTGAAGGGACAGGGATGGGCAATCAGCCCCAGCATTTT
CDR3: CASSEGTGMGNQPQHF

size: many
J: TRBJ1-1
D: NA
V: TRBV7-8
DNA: TGTGCCAGCAGCTCCCACAGGGCCGTGAACACTGAAGCTTTCTTT
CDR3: CASSSHRAVNTEAFF

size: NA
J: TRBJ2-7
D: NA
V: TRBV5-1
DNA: TGCGCCAGCAGCTTGCTCAGTGGGGGGCTTGGCTCCTACGAGCAGTACTTC
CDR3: CASSLLSGGLGSYEQYF

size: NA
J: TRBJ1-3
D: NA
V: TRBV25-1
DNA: TGTGCCAGCCGAACAGTGCTCTCTGGAAACACCATATATTTT
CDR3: CASRTVLSGNTIYF

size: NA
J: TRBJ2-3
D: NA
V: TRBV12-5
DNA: TGTGCTAGTGGTTGGGACGGCACAGATACGCAGTATTTT
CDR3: CASGWDGTDTQYF

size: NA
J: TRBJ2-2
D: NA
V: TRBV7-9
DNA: TGTGCCAGCAGCTTAGACGCTGAGAACACCGGGGAGCTGTTTTTT
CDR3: CASSLDAENTGELFF

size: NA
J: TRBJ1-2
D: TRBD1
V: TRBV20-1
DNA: TGCAGTGTTCCAGGGGGGATTATTCGCCATGGCTACACCTTC
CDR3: CSVPGGIIRHGYTF

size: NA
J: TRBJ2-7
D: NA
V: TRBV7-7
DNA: TGTGCTAGAGACCCGGGGCGGGACGAGCAGTACTTC
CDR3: CARDPGRDEQYF

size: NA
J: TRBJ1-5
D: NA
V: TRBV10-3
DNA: TGTGCCATCAGCGAAGACAGCTACAATCAGCCCCAGCATTTT
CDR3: CAISEDSYNQPQHF

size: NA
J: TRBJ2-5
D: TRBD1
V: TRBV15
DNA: TGTGCCACCAGCAGAGGGGACGGGACAGCCAATCAGCCCCAGTACTTC
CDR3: CATSRGDGTANQPQYF

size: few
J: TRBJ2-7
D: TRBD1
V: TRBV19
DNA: TGTGCCGGTAGTCCGGGACAGGGATACGAGCAGTACTTC
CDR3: CAGSPGQGYEQYF

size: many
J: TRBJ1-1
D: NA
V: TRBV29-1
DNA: TGCAGCGCATCCGGGACGGTGGACACTGAAGCTTTCTTT
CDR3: CSASGTVDTEAFF

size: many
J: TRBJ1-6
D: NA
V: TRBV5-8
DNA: TGTGCCAGCAGCTTGGAGGTGAATTCACCCCTCCACTTT
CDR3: CASSLEVNSPLHF